The T cell receptor beta chain under discussion was sequenced for a study of T cells in localized non-small cell lung cancer. Concerning this clone itself: Its matching antigen is unknown.

Regarding the study as a whole: Sequencing, confined to only one tumor region, leaves heterogeneity possible. Maximal T cell clonality occurred in uninvolved adjacent lung, with tumor ranking below it. For the top 100 tumor clones, a median approximately 61 also appeared in adjacent lung. Longer overall survival was associated with a higher density of T cells in the blood.

Only in-frame clones appear in the TCRdb table, and some are missing; sequencing was by immunoSEQ multiplex PCR. The data contain 23,000 or so clones, 92% of them singletons. The germline CDR1 and CDR2 sequences are SGHRS and YFSETQ. CDR3 length: 14 residues. Trimming pared 0 bases from V and 8 bases from J, leaving 11 bases between. The TCR originated in a man between 40 and 75 years old with stage III squamous cell lung carcinoma. Sequencing used peripheral blood, obtained before any cancer treatment. The chain recombines TRBV5-1 with TRBJ1-4, with no clear D. CDR3 sequence (DNA): TGCGCCAGCAGCTTGGTAGGCCGCCGGGAAAAACTGTTTTTT. This codes for CASSLVGRREKLFF.